Below are 31 T cell receptor beta chains sequenced from a single sample in a study of T cells in Graves' hyperthyroidism and ophthalmopathy. Amplified regions were TCR beta CDR3 sequences from RNA transcripts. A first-round RT-PCR of the TCR CDR3 used the HTBI primer set. TCRdb redid the calling of the multiplex PCR reads with MiXCR, one entry per CDR3 protein. The sample comprises hundreds of thousands of distinct CDR3 sequences, 15% to 20% of which are singletons, and 3% to 4.5% rests with the top ten. Sequenced material: blood. The origin of the receptors is a woman in her thirties with Graves' hyperthyroidism.

This clonotype was picked up many times. The chain carries TRBV27 and TRBJ2-3; D is tentatively TRBD1 or TRBD2 (7 bases each). Trimming took 5 bases from V and 5 from J, leaving 20 bases between them. Germline V gene lookup returns CDR1 MNHEY and CDR2 SMNVEV (reference sequence). The CDR3 has 16 amino acids. CDR3: CASSRARQGGRDTQYF. DNA of the CDR3: TGTGCCAGCAGTCGGGCGCGACAGGGAGGGAGAGATACGCAGTATTTT.

The chain joins TRBV30 to TRBJ2-5; D perhaps matches TRBD2 (6 bases). This CDR3 is 14 amino acids long. Trimming pared 0 bases from V and 2 bases from J, leaving 10 bases between. CDR1 is GTSNPN and CDR2 is SVGIG in the germline V gene (reference sequence). CDR3 region: CAWSVGGSQETQYF. The CDR3 DNA follows: TGTGCCTGGAGTGTAGGAGGGAGTCAAGAGACCCAGTACTTC. Combining the CDR3 with reference TRBV30 and TRBJ2-5 gives the whole variable domain SQTIHQWPATLVQPVGSPLSLECTVEGTSNPNLYWYRQAAGRGLQLLFYSVGIGQISSEVPQNLSASRPQDRQFILSSKKLLLSDSGFYLCAWSVGGSQETQYFGPGTRLLVL.

This clonotype was seen repeatedly, ten times or more. CDR3: CASSSGLGVDNEQFF. Written as DNA, the CDR3 is TGCGCCAGCAGCTCGGGACTAGGGGTTGACAATGAGCAGTTCTTC. The chain combines TRBV5-1 with TRBJ2-1; 8 bases align to TRBD2. V lost 3 bases and J lost 5; bases outside the gene matches: 7. The germline CDR1 and CDR2 sequences are SGHRS and YFSETQ. The CDR3 runs to 15 residues.

This clonotype was counted a few times. The chain combines TRBV28 with TRBJ2-2; D not certain. Germline V lookup: CDR1 MDHEN, CDR2 SYDVKM. The CDR3 loop spans 15 amino acids. Trimming stripped 5 bases from V and 6 bases from J, with 16 bases between. As DNA, the CDR3 is TGTGCCAGCAGTGTGGCGCTCATCTTTCCCGGGGAGCTGTTTTTT. This sequence encodes CASSVALIFPGELFF.

This clonotype was counted a few times. The CDR3 DNA is TGTGCCAGCAGCGGCCTGAGGACTGAAGCTTTCTTT. Translated, it gives CASSGLRTEAFF. The chain uses TRBV9 and TRBJ1-1; D remains ambiguous. Germline V lookup: CDR1 SGDLS, CDR2 YYNGEE. This CDR3 is built from 12 residues. Trimming took off 3 bases at V and 5 bases at J, with 8 bases between the two ends. Supplemented by reference TRBV9 and TRBJ1-1, the full variable domain reads DSGVTQTPKHLITATGQRVTLRCSPRSGDLSVYWYQQSLDQGLQFLIQYYNGEERAKGNILERFSAQQFPDLHSELNLSSLELGDSALYFCASSGLRTEAFFGQGTRLTVV.

This clonotype was counted between two and nine times. This sequence joins TRBV7-9 and TRBJ2-3, with 7 bases that match TRBD2. J lost 6 bases, V lost 8 bases, and 17 bases had no gene match. The CDR3 covers 16 residues. Germline V gene sequence: CDR1 SEHNR, CDR2 FQNEAQ (reference sequence). The CDR3 loop is CASRPGRAVGLDTQYF. The DNA of the CDR3 is TGTGCCAGCCGCCCTGGGAGGGCTGTTGGTTTGGATACGCAGTATTTT.

Only a few counts were recorded for this clonotype. This chain uses TRBV5-1 with TRBJ1-6; D remains unclear. Trimming removed 2 bases from V and 8 bases from J, with 11 bases in between. Germline V gene data show CDR1 as SGHRS and CDR2 as YFSETQ. The CDR3 length is 14 residues. CDR3 sequence reads: CASSLRLGDSPLHF. The DNA of the CDR3 is TGCGCCAGCAGCTTACGCCTTGGGGATTCACCCCTCCACTTT.

This clonotype has only one observation. The chain employs TRBV28 and TRBJ2-3; 10 nucleotides align to TRBD2. CDR1 and CDR2 from the germline V gene are MDHEN and SYDVKM. This CDR3 spans 14 amino acids. V lost 3 bases to trimming and J lost 6 bases; unmatched junction nucleotides: 3. CDR3 DNA: TGTGCCAGCAGTTTGCTAGCGGGAGAGGATACGCAGTATTTT. It is translated as CASSLLAGEDTQYF. Based on the CDR3 plus reference TRBV28 and TRBJ2-3, the full variable domain is DVKVTQSSRYLVKRTGEKVFLECVQDMDHENMFWYRQDPGLGLRLIYFSYDVKMKEKGDIPEGYSVSREKKERFSLILESASTNQTSMYLCASSLLAGEDTQYFGPGTRLTVL.

This chain connects TRBV19 to TRBJ1-1; D gene unclear. This CDR3 region has 14 residues. Trimming left V 3 bases short and J 1 base short, with 9 bases between. Germline-derived CDR1 and CDR2 are LNHDA and SQIVND (reference sequence). CDR3 loop: CASSIQSRNTEAFF. The CDR3 coding sequence is TGTGCCAGTAGTATTCAATCCAGGAACACTGAAGCTTTCTTT.

This clonotype was counted ten times or more. V usage is TRBV7-2 and J usage is TRBJ2-3; 8 bases fit TRBD2. The germline CDR1 and CDR2 sequences are SGHTA and FQGNSA. J lost 12 bases, V lost 2 bases, and 1 base had no gene match. This CDR3 contains 11 residues. CDR3: CASSLSGSQYF. CDR3 DNA sequence: TGTGCCAGCAGCTTAAGCGGGAGCCAGTATTTT.

In this sample, this clonotype turned up many times. The CDR3 here is CASSYGSGGAFF. The CDR3 nucleotides are TGTGCCAGCAGCTACGGCAGCGGGGGAGCTTTCTTT. The rearrangement links TRBV11-2 to TRBJ1-1; possible D gene TRBD1, 5 bases. In germline, CDR1 is SGHAT, CDR2 FQNNGV. The V end was cut by 4 bases, the J end by 10 bases, with 13 bases between. This CDR3 has 12 residues.

About this clonotype: A much bigger clone sits one base away, suggesting this may be a read error. The chain joins TRBV30 to TRBJ1-2; D remains ambiguous. The CDR3 sequence is 12 residues long. Trimming cost V 2 bases and J 4 bases, with 8 bases left between them. Germline CDR1 reads GTSNPN; CDR2 reads SVGIG (reference sequence). In DNA, the CDR3 is TGTGCCTGGAGTTATCAGCCCTATGGCTACACCTTC. It codes for CAWSYQPYGYTF.

This clonotype was seen repeatedly, ten times or more. The chain employs TRBV29-1 and TRBJ2-1; no firm D call. The ends were cut back, 5 bases at V and 5 bases at J, with 7 bases in the middle. Germline CDR1 and CDR2: SQVTM and ANQGSEA. This CDR3 comprises 11 residues. In DNA, the CDR3 is TGCAGCGTTCCTTCGGACAATGAGCAGTTCTTC. It yields the protein CSVPSDNEQFF.

This clonotype turned up a few times. This sequence may be a read error, since a much larger clone differs from it by one base. The V call is TRBV2, the J call TRBJ2-1; no reliable D call. The germline gives CDR1 SNHLY, CDR2 FYNNEI. The CDR3 has 14 residues. The chain's CDR3 is CASSEMAITNEQSF. The CDR3 DNA reads as TGTGCCAGCAGTGAGATGGCTATCACAAATGAGCAGTCCTTC.

This clonotype was found a few times. The chain carries TRBV6-1 and TRBJ1-5; D is perhaps TRBD1 (6 bases). The CDR3 extends over 13 amino acids. Germline-derived CDR1 and CDR2 are MNHNS and SASEGT. The CDR3 protein is CAGRGDLRQPQHF. As DNA, the CDR3 is TGTGCGGGCAGGGGAGATTTGCGTCAGCCCCAGCATTTT.

This clonotype was recorded many times. The chain carries TRBV3-1 and TRBJ1-2; the D is unclear. This CDR3 contains 13 residues. V lost 0 bases to trimming and J lost 2 bases, with 4 bases between them. Germline V gives CDR1 LGHDT, CDR2 YNNKEL (reference sequence). In DNA, the CDR3 is TGTGCCAGCAGCCAAGATACGAACTATGGCTACACCTTC. The encoded protein is CASSQDTNYGYTF. Based on the CDR3 plus reference TRBV3-1 and TRBJ1-2, the full variable domain is DTAVSQTPKYLVTQMGNDKSIKCEQNLGHDTMYWYKQDSKKFLKIMFSYNNKELIINETVPNRFSPKSPDKAHLNLHINSLELGDSAVYFCASSQDTNYGYTFGSGTRLTVV.

The table lists this clonotype with many counts. The chain recombines TRBV20-1 with TRBJ2-7; maybe TRBD1 (6 bases). The CDR3 covers 15 residues. The V end lost 0 bases, the J end lost 4 bases, and 16 bases lay between the germline ends. CDR1 is DFQATT, CDR2 SNEGSKA, per germline (reference sequence). CDR3 DNA sequence: TGCAGTGCTAGAGAGAGGGGTACAGGGTGGTACGAGCAGTACTTC. This gives the protein CSARERGTGWYEQYF.

In this sample, this clonotype turned up many times. This CDR3 reads CSARTGDHGYTF. In DNA form, the CDR3 reads TGCAGTGCTCGGACAGGCGATCATGGCTACACCTTC. The V gene is TRBV20-1, the J gene TRBJ1-2; 7 nucleotides agree with TRBD1. This CDR3 spans 12 amino acids. Germline trimming cut 5 bases from V and 6 bases from J; bases unmatched to any gene: 6. Germline assignment: CDR1 DFQATT and CDR2 SNEGSKA (reference sequence).

Ten or more counts support this clonotype. The J gene is TRBJ2-7, the V gene TRBV2, with 12 bases matching TRBD2. V lost 7 bases to trimming and J lost 2 bases; unmatched junction nucleotides: 3. Per germline, CDR1 SNHLY and CDR2 FYNNEI. This CDR3 is 14 amino acids long. The CDR3 DNA follows: TGTGCCAGCACTCGGACTAGCGGGACCTACGAGCAGTACTTC. Its protein product is CASTRTSGTYEQYF.

The chain carries TRBV28 and TRBJ1-4; D gene ambiguous. The CDR3 loop spans 13 amino acids. Germline CDR1 is MDHEN and CDR2 is SYDVKM. Trimming pared 3 bases from V and 3 bases from J, leaving 5 bases between. Here the CDR3 reads CASSFVPNEKLFF. CDR3 DNA: TGTGCCAGCAGTTTTGTTCCTAATGAAAAACTGTTTTTT.

The genes are TRBV20-1 and TRBJ1-1, with D unresolved. The ends were cut back, 1 base at V and 11 bases at J, with 5 bases in the middle. CDR1 DFQATT and CDR2 SNEGSKA come from the germline V gene (reference sequence). CDR3 length: 9 residues. CDR3 sequence (DNA): TGCAGTGCTAGAGTTTCGGCTTTCTTT. Translating gives CSARVSAFF.

Only a few counts were recorded for this clonotype. V usage is TRBV7-2 and J usage is TRBJ1-1; possibly TRBD1 for D (5 bases). Per germline, CDR1 SGHTA and CDR2 FQGNSA. Trimming pared 8 bases from V and 0 bases from J, leaving 16 bases between. The CDR3 runs 15 residues. The CDR3 loop is CASGTPRVMNTEAFF. The CDR3 DNA reads as TGTGCCAGCGGCACCCCCAGGGTAATGAACACTGAAGCTTTCTTT.

Notes on this clonotype: A clone one base away is much larger, so this may be a read error. The chain uses TRBV12-3 or TRBV12-4 and TRBJ2-5; D may match TRBD1 or TRBD2 (5 bases each). Judging by the DNA end, TRBJ2-1 fits better; the J call may be wrong. This CDR3 comprises 15 residues. CDR3 sequence: CASSYGDRDQETQFF. Written as DNA, the CDR3 is TGTGCCAGCAGTTACGGGGACCGTGACCAAGAGACCCAGTTCTTC.

This clonotype was seen ten or more times. V gene TRBV12-3 or TRBV12-4 combines with J gene TRBJ2-2; 16 bases are a match to TRBD2. The V and J ends lost 6 bases and 3 bases, in that order; junction bases with no gene match: 4. The CDR3 covers 17 residues. CDR3 DNA sequence: TGTGCCAGCAGGGGACTAGCGGGAGGGCCGGACACCGGGGAGCTGTTTTTT. Translation gives CASRGLAGGPDTGELFF.

This clonotype was seen a handful of times. This chain connects TRBV9 to TRBJ2-1, with TRBD2 identical over 8 bases. V shed 6 bases and J 2 bases; nucleotides not matched to a gene: 4. Germline values: CDR1 SGDLS, CDR2 YYNGEE. The CDR3 is 14 amino acids. Here the CDR3 reads CASNAGGPYNEQFF. The CDR3 DNA reads TGTGCCAGCAACGCGGGAGGTCCCTACAATGAGCAGTTCTTC.

This clonotype was picked up a small number of times. The rearrangement joins TRBV12-3 or TRBV12-4 to TRBJ2-1; 10 bases are shared with TRBD1. There are 15 residues in the CDR3. V lost 6 bases to trimming and J lost 6 bases; unmatched junction nucleotides: 8. In DNA form, the CDR3 reads TGTGCCAGCAGCCGCCGGGACAGGGGCCCCAATGAGCAGTTCTTC. Protein product: CASSRRDRGPNEQFF.

The chain has TRBV27 and TRBJ1-1; D is perhaps TRBD1 (6 bases). The CDR3 extends over 14 amino acids. Germline assignment: CDR1 MNHEY and CDR2 SMNVEV (reference sequence). V lost 5 bases and J lost 4, with 14 bases in between. CDR3 in DNA: TGTGCCAGCAGTAGACAACAGGGTGCCACTGAAGCTTTCTTT. As protein: CASSRQQGATEAFF.

There are a few counts of this clonotype. The chain combines TRBV7-9 with TRBJ2-7; D may be TRBD2 (5 bases). CDR3 length: 13 amino acids. Germline assignment: CDR1 SEHNR and CDR2 FQNEAQ (reference sequence). The germline V and J ends were trimmed by 5 bases and 7 bases, with 15 bases remaining between them. CDR3 sequence: CASSDGRRVEQYF. The DNA of the CDR3 is TGTGCCAGCAGCGATGGACGGCGGGTGGAGCAGTACTTC. The full variable domain, its missing parts supplied by reference TRBV7-9 and TRBJ2-7, is DTGVSQNPRHKITKRGQNVTFRCDPISEHNRLYWYRQTLGQGPEFLTYFQNEAQLEKSRLLSDRFSAERPKGSFSTLEIQRTEQGDSAMYLCASSDGRRVEQYFGPGTRLTVT.

As concerns this clonotype: This may arise from a read error, as a much more abundant clone is one base away. The chain uses TRBV14 and TRBJ1-6; D not resolved. CDR3 length: 13 amino acids. The V end was cut by 0 bases, the J end by 11 bases, with 8 bases between. The germline gives CDR1 SGHDN, CDR2 FVKESK. The CDR3 protein is CASSQDLRAPLHF. CDR3 in DNA: TGTGCCAGCAGCCAAGATCTCCGGGCACCCCTCCACTTT.

Ten or more counts support this clonotype. The chain combines TRBV12-3 or TRBV12-4 with TRBJ2-7, with D possibly called TRBD1 or TRBD2 (5 bases each). V lost 6 bases, J lost 4 bases, and 16 bases lay in between. The CDR3 is 14 amino acids. Here the CDR3 reads CASSIGAASYEQYF. The CDR3 region has the DNA TGTGCCAGCAGCATCGGGGCAGCATCATACGAGCAGTACTTC.

The sample holds one count of this clonotype. The chain carries TRBV10-3 and TRBJ2-3, with D hard to call. This CDR3 spans 12 amino acids. Germline CDR1 ENHRY, CDR2 SYGVKD. V gave up 6 bases and J gave up 0 bases, with 4 bases separating them. The CDR3 region is CAIRGSTDTQYF. The CDR3 region has the DNA TGTGCCATCAGGGGGAGCACAGATACGCAGTATTTT.